Sequencing of this T cell receptor (beta chain) was carried out in a study of cytomegalovirus exposure and HLA in healthy donors. A single count supports this clone. PCR used 60 Vbeta primers and 13 Jbeta primers. Libraries were prepared by immunoSEQ multiplex PCR; TCRdb keeps only in-frame clonotypes and omits some of them. The sample has fewer than 250,000 clones; about 78% are singletons. The CDR3 sequence is 17 residues long. Germline assignment: CDR1 SEHNR and CDR2 FQNEAQ (reference sequence). Between the trimmed V and J ends, which lost 5 bases and 4 bases, there was a span of 21 bases. The receptor's source is a male donor in good health and CMV-seronegative. The rearrangement uses TRBV7-9 and TRBJ2-1; D remains unclear. The sequenced sample consisted of PBMCs. The CDR3 region has the DNA TGTGCCAGCAGCGACCTATCCCTTAGCCCCGGGTACAATGAGCAGTTCTTC. This encodes CASSDLSLSPGYNEQFF. The variable domain in full, completed from reference TRBV7-9 and TRBJ2-1, reads DTGVSQNPRHKITKRGQNVTFRCDPISEHNRLYWYRQTLGQGPEFLTYFQNEAQLEKSRLLSDRFSAERPKGSFSTLEIQRTEQGDSAMYLCASSDLSLSPGYNEQFFGPGTRLTVL.